These T cell receptor beta chains were read from a single sample in a study of blood T cell repertoires in COVID-19. Measured with immunoSEQ multiplex PCR; TCRdb has only the in-frame clones, and not every one. The table includes tens of thousands of clones, around 82% detected once. The source material was peripheral blood. The origin of the receptors is an elderly woman with acute or convalescent COVID-19. CDR3s include the opening cysteine and the closing phenylalanine or tryptophan. The D gene is left open where the match is weak. The size entry is marked missing in some rows and otherwise reads once, few, many or a size class.

d_gene,j_gene,v_gene,abundance,CDR3nt,CDR3aa
-,TRBJ1-2,TRBV5-1,-,TGCGCCAGCAGCTCCGAGACAGGATGGATAGACTATGGCTACACCTTC,CASSSETGWIDYGYTF
TRBD1,TRBJ1-2,TRBV2,-,TGTGCCAGCAGGGACAGGCTATCGCTTAACTATGGCTACACCTTC,CASRDRLSLNYGYTF
TRBD1,TRBJ2-1,TRBV7-8,-,TGTGCCAGCAGCCAGGGGCAGGGGGCCTACAATGAGCAGTTCTTC,CASSQGQGAYNEQFF
-,TRBJ2-1,TRBV6-5,-,TGTGCCAGCAGTAGTACAGCGGGTTCCTACAATGAGCAGTTCTTC,CASSSTAGSYNEQFF
-,TRBJ2-7,TRBV7-9,-,TGTGCCAGCACCCCCCGGGTTGACAGAACCTACGAGCAGTACTTC,CASTPRVDRTYEQYF
TRBD1,TRBJ1-2,TRBV29-1,few,TGCAGCACTGGGGCAGGACGCGGCGAGGGGGCTGGCTACACCTTC,CSTGAGRGEGAGYTF
-,TRBJ1-5,TRBV7-2,once,TGTGCCAGCAGCTTAGTGGTAACGGGGAATCAGCCCCAGCATTTT,CASSLVVTGNQPQHF
-,TRBJ1-1,TRBV20-1,-,TGCAGTGCTAGAGAAAACCGCAGAGCTTTCTTT,CSARENRRAFF
TRBD1,TRBJ1-1,TRBV5-6,-,TGTGCCAGCAGCTTGGCGTGGACAGGGCCCACTGAAGCTTTCTTT,CASSLAWTGPTEAFF
TRBD2,TRBJ2-1,TRBV7-3,-,TGTGCCAGCAGCTTATTCGGACTAGCGGGGCCTGGGTACAATGAGCAGTTCTTC,CASSLFGLAGPGYNEQFF
-,TRBJ1-4,TRBV6-1,few,TGTGCCAGCAGTGAGGCAGGTTGGAATGAAAAACTGTTTTTT,CASSEAGWNEKLFF
-,TRBJ1-1,TRBV5-5,few,TGTGCCAGCAGCACGGGTCCGAACACTGAAGCTTTCTTT,CASSTGPNTEAFF
TRBD2,TRBJ2-1,TRBV19,-,TGTGCCAGTAGTACCCAACTAGCGAACCCTTACAATGAGCAGTTCTTC,CASSTQLANPYNEQFF
TRBD2,TRBJ2-1,TRBV27,-,TGTGCCAGCAGTACACAGCGAGCAGCAAAACTAGCGGGAGAGTACAATGAGCAGTTCTTC,CASSTQRAAKLAGEYNEQFF
-,TRBJ1-6,TRBV6-1,-,TGTGCCAGCAGTGAAAGTGCGGGGGCGGGGTCACCCCTCCACTTT,CASSESAGAGSPLHF
TRBD2,TRBJ2-1,TRBV5-8,once,TGTGCCAGCAGCTTGCTAGCGGGGGGTGGCGAGCAGTTCTTC,CASSLLAGGGEQFF
-,TRBJ1-5,TRBV28,-,TGTGCCGTACAGGGAGGCAATCAGCCCCAGCATTTT,CAVQGGNQPQHF
TRBD1,TRBJ2-7,TRBV28,-,TGTGCCAGCAGTCAAAGACAGGGGGTGGACGAGCAGTACTTC,CASSQRQGVDEQYF
-,TRBJ2-7,TRBV28,-,TGTGCCAGCAACTCAAGGGGGGGCTCCTACGAGCAGTACTTC,CASNSRGGSYEQYF
-,TRBJ2-7,TRBV6-5,-,TGTGCCAGCAGTTATTATAACGAGCAGTACTTC,CASSYYNEQYF
TRBD2,TRBJ2-3,TRBV2,-,TGTGCCAGCAGGGCTGGGACTAGCGGATCCACAGATACGCAGTATTTT,CASRAGTSGSTDTQYF
TRBD1,TRBJ2-2,TRBV18,-,TGTGCCAGCTCACGAACCCCGGGGACAGAGGGCACCGGGGAGCTGTTTTTT,CASSRTPGTEGTGELFF
TRBD2,TRBJ2-7,TRBV19,-,TGTGCCAGTAGGACTAGCGGGGTATCCTACGAGCAGTACTTC,CASRTSGVSYEQYF
-,TRBJ2-6,TRBV18,-,TGTGCCAGCTCACCCGAGACACCCAGCTCTGGGGCCAACGTCCTGACTTTC,CASSPETPSSGANVLTF
TRBD2,TRBJ2-2,TRBV27,-,TGTGCCAGCAGTCAACTAGCGGGAGTCACCGGGGAGCTGTTTTTT,CASSQLAGVTGELFF
TRBD2,TRBJ2-5,TRBV4-2,-,TGTGCCAGCACCAAAGGGTCCAGCGGGAGGGAAGAGACCCAGTACTTC,CASTKGSSGREETQYF
TRBD1,TRBJ2-7,TRBV4-2,-,TGTGCCAGCAGCCAGCGACAGGGTGGATCCTACGAGCAGTACTTC,CASSQRQGGSYEQYF
TRBD1,TRBJ1-1,TRBV3-1/TRBV3-2,few,TGTGCCAGCAGCGCTGGACAGGGGAGGACTGAAGCTTTCTTT,CASSAGQGRTEAFF
-,TRBJ2-2,TRBV7-3,-,TGTGCCAGCAGCCCCGTAGGCGGAATCGGGGAGCTGTTTTTT,CASSPVGGIGELFF